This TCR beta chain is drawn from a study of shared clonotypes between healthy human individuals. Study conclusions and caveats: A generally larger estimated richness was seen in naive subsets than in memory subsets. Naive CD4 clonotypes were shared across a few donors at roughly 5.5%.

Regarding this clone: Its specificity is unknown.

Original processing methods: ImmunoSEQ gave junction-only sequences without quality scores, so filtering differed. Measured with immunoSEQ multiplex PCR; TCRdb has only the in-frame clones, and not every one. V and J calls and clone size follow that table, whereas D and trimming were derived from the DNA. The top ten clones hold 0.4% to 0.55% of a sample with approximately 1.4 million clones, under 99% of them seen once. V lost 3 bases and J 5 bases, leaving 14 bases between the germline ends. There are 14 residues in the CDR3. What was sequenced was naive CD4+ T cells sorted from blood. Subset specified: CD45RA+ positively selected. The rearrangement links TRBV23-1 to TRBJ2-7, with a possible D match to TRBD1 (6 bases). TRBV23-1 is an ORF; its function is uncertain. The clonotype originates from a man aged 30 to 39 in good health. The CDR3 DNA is TGCGCCAGCAGTCACCCCGGGACAAGAGACGAGCAGTACTTC. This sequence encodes CASSHPGTRDEQYF.